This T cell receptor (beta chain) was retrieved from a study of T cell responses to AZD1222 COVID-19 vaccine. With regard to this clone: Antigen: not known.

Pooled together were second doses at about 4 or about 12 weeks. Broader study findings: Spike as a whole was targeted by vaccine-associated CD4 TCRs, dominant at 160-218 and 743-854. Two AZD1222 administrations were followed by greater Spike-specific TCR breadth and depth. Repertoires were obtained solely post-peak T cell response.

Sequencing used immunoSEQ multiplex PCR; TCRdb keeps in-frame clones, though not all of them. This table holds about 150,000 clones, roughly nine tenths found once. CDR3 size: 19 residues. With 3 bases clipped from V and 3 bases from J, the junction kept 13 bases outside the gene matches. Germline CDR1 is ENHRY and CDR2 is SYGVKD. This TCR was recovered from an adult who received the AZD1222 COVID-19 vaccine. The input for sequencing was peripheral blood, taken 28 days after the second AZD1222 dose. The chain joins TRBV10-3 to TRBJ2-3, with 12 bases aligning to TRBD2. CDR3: CAISDKPPQTSGSTDTQYF. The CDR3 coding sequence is TGTGCCATCAGTGATAAGCCCCCCCAGACTAGCGGGAGTACAGATACGCAGTATTTT.